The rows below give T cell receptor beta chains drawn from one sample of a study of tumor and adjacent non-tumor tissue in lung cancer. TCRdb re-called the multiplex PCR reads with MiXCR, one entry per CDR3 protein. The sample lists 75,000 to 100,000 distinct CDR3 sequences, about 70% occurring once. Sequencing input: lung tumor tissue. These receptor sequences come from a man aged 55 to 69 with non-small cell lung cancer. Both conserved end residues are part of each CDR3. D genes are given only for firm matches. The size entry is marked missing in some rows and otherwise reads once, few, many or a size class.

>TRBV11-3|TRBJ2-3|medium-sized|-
TGTGCCAGCAGCTTCACCCAATACACAGATACGCAGTATTTT
CASSFTQYTDTQYF
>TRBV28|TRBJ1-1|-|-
TGTGCCAGCAGTTTATCAGAGACGCAGAACACTGAAGCTTTCTTT
CASSLSETQNTEAFF
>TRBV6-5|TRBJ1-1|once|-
TGTGTCAGAAGTTACTCATGGGGGGCCACTGAAGCTTTCTTT
CVRSYSWGATEAFF
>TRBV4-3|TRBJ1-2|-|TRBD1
TGCGCTAGCAGCCTTATACAGGGGGCTGTTGGCTACATTTTC
CASSLIQGAVGYIF
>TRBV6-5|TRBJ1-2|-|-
TGTGCCAGCAGGTCCCGAGGGGGTGGGGGCTACACCTTC
CASRSRGGGGYTF
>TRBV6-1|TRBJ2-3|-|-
TGTGCCAGCGGACAGCGATATAGTACAGATACGCAGTATTTT
CASGQRYSTDTQYF
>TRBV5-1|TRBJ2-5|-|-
TGCGCCAGCAGTTTGCAGGGACGGGATGAGACCCAGTACTTC
CASSLQGRDETQYF
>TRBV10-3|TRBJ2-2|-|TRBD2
TGTGCCATCAGTGAGTCGTCCGGGACTAGTGAGGTCACCGGGGAGCTGTTTTTT
CAISESSGTSEVTGELFF
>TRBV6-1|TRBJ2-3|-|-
TGTGCCAACAGTGAATTTGGGGCCATCAATACGCAGTATTTT
CANSEFGAINTQYF
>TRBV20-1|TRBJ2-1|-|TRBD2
TGCAGTGCTAGTCGCGTTAGCGGGGGGAGCTCCTACAATGAGCAGTTCTTC
CSASRVSGGSSYNEQFF
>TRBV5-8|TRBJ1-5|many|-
TGTGCCAGCAGCTTGCCTGTTGGGGTGAGGGATCAGCCCCAGCATTTT
CASSLPVGVRDQPQHF
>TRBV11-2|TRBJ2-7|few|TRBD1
TGTGCCAGCAGCGGGGACAGCATAAGCTACGAGCAGTACTTC
CASSGDSISYEQYF
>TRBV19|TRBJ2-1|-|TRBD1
TGTGCCAGTAGTTCGCGTGGGACAGGGGATAATGAGCAGTTCTTC
CASSSRGTGDNEQFF